The 27 T cell receptor beta chains listed next were all sequenced from one sample in a study of CD8 T cells in Susac syndrome. RNA, at roughly 0.45 to 1 ug, was reverse transcribed with random hexamers. TCRdb re-called the immunoSEQ multiplex PCR reads with MiXCR, one entry per CDR3 protein. The repertoire holds about 160,000 distinct CDR3 sequences, with 90% to 97% as singletons. The source material was CD4+ T cells from PBMCs. Receptors originate from a human donor with Susac syndrome.

The V and J genes are TRBV29-1 and TRBJ2-3; possibly TRBD1 for D (6 bases). CDR3 length equals 17 residues. The V end lost 5 bases, the J end lost 6 bases, and 27 bases lay between the germline ends. Germline V gene data show CDR1 as SQVTM and CDR2 as ANQGSEA. The CDR3 region is CSVLVRGPQFPGDTQYF. DNA for the CDR3: TGCAGCGTTTTGGTCAGGGGACCCCAGTTCCCAGGGGATACGCAGTATTTT.

The CDR3 region has the DNA TGTGCCTGGAGTATGGCATCCAATCAGCCCCAGCATTTT. Amino acids: CAWSMASNQPQHF. V gene TRBV30 combines with J gene TRBJ1-5; no reliable D call. The CDR3 is 13 residues long. Per germline, CDR1 GTSNPN and CDR2 SVGIG (reference sequence). Trimming stripped 2 bases from V and 3 bases from J, with 8 bases between.

This chain links TRBV20-1 with TRBJ2-5, with a tentative D call TRBD1 (6 bases). CDR1 and CDR2 from the germline V gene are DFQATT and SNEGSKA (reference sequence). The ends were cut back, 4 bases at V and 5 bases at J, with 17 bases in the middle. This CDR3 region has 14 residues. The CDR3, as DNA: TGCAGTGCTACGCAGGGGACCGGTCGGGAGACCCAGTACTTC. This encodes CSATQGTGRETQYF.

The V gene is TRBV29-1, the J gene TRBJ2-7, with D hard to call. V was cut by 4 bases and J by 4 bases, with 8 bases left in between. CDR3 length: 11 residues. Germline CDR1 reads SQVTM; CDR2 reads ANQGSEA. The CDR3 sequence: CSVVDVYEQYF. CDR3 sequence (DNA): TGCAGCGTTGTGGACGTGTACGAGCAGTACTTC.

The rearrangement uses TRBV6-6 and TRBJ1-2; D possibly corresponds to TRBD1 (5 bases). Germline V gene sequence: CDR1 MNHNY, CDR2 SVGAGI (reference sequence). Trimming took 6 bases from V and 7 from J, leaving 15 bases between them. This CDR3 has 13 residues. The CDR3 region is CASSPAGLSGYTF. For the CDR3, the DNA is TGTGCCAGCAGCCCCGCAGGGTTGTCTGGCTACACCTTC.

The chain couples TRBV29-1 to TRBJ2-5; the match to TRBD1 covers 8 bases. This CDR3 has 13 residues. CDR1 is SQVTM and CDR2 is ANQGSEA in the germline V gene. With V trimmed by 3 bases and J by 5 bases, 5 bases remained unmatched. The CDR3 reads CSVEKQGGETQYF. The CDR3 coding sequence is TGCAGCGTTGAGAAACAGGGGGGCGAGACCCAGTACTTC.

The genes are TRBV6-5 and TRBJ2-5; a possible D gene is TRBD2 (5 bases). This CDR3 is built from 15 residues. The V gene lost 2 bases and the J gene lost 2 bases, with 12 bases spanning the gap. Germline CDR1 reads MNHEY; CDR2 reads SVGAGI. As DNA, the CDR3 is TGTGCCAGCAGTTACCAGGCCGGGATACAAGAGACCCAGTACTTC. Translated: CASSYQAGIQETQYF.

Only a few counts were recorded for this clonotype. The V and J genes are TRBV27 and TRBJ1-2, with D possibly TRBD1 on 6 matching bases. Germline-derived CDR1 and CDR2 are MNHEY and SMNVEV (reference sequence). Trimming left V 4 bases short and J 3 bases short, with 15 bases between. There are 15 residues in the CDR3. CDR3 DNA sequence: TGTGCCAGCAGTTCTCAGGGTGGACAGTACTATGGCTACACCTTC. Protein sequence: CASSSQGGQYYGYTF.

The genes are TRBV20-1 and TRBJ2-1; no clear D gene. The CDR3 consists of 12 residues. Germline V lookup: CDR1 DFQATT, CDR2 SNEGSKA (reference sequence). The V end was cut by 6 bases, the J end by 4 bases, with 10 bases between. CDR3 sequence reads: CSAWDRYNEQFF. The CDR3 DNA reads as TGCAGTGCCTGGGATAGATACAATGAGCAGTTCTTC.

The chain recombines TRBV6-2 or TRBV6-3 with TRBJ2-5; no reliable D call. There are 10 residues in the CDR3. Trimming took 8 bases from V and 5 from J, leaving 6 bases between them. Germline CDR1 MNHEY, CDR2 SVGEGT. CDR3 nucleotide sequence: TGTGCCAGCCGTAGGGAGACCCAGTACTTC. This sequence encodes CASRRETQYF.

This chain uses TRBV5-1 with TRBJ2-1, with TRBD1 matching 7 bases. CDR3 size: 14 residues. Germline lookup yields CDR1 SGHRS and CDR2 YFSETQ. V lost 2 bases and J lost 3; bases outside the gene matches: 2. CDR3 in amino acids: CASSFGDSYNEQFF. CDR3 nucleotides: TGCGCCAGCAGCTTCGGGGACAGCTACAATGAGCAGTTCTTC.

The chain couples TRBV29-1 to TRBJ1-5, with unresolved D. Germline V CDR1 and CDR2: SQVTM, ANQGSEA. The CDR3 is 13 residues long. V dropped 2 bases and J dropped 3 bases, with 8 bases sitting between them. The CDR3 coding sequence is TGCAGCGTTGAAATCGGCCCCAATCAGCCCCAGCATTTT. Protein: CSVEIGPNQPQHF. Full variable domain (remainder filled in from reference TRBV29-1 and TRBJ1-5): SAVISQKPSRDICQRGTSLTIQCQVDSQVTMMFWYRQQPGQSLTLIATANQGSEATYESGFVIDKFPISRPNLTFSTLTVSNMSPEDSSIYLCSVEIGPNQPQHFGDGTRLSIL.

The chain has TRBV3-1 and TRBJ1-6; D not certain. CDR3 length: 13 amino acids. Trimming took 0 bases from V and 14 from J, leaving 11 bases between them. From germline, CDR1 is LGHDT and CDR2 YNNKEL (reference sequence). The CDR3 coding sequence is TGTGCCAGCAGCCAAGAGCGGGAGGCGGCCCTCCACTTT. Protein: CASSQEREAALHF.

This rearrangement joins TRBV9 to TRBJ2-1, with D hard to call. V dropped 1 base and J dropped 6 bases, with 8 bases sitting between them. The CDR3 length is 13 residues. Per the germline V gene, CDR1 is SGDLS and CDR2 is YYNGEE. Here the CDR3 DNA reads TGTGCCAGCAGCGTAAGCTATTCCAATGAGCAGTTCTTC. It translates to CASSVSYSNEQFF.

The rearrangement uses TRBV7-2 and TRBJ2-5; 10 bases line up with TRBD2. V was pared by 0 bases and J by 8 bases, with 6 bases of the junction left unmatched. CDR1 is SGHTA, CDR2 FQGNSA, per germline. The CDR3 contains 15 residues. DNA for the CDR3: TGTGCCAGCAGCTTAGCAGGACTAGCGGTGACCACCCAGTACTTC. As protein: CASSLAGLAVTTQYF.

The chain carries TRBV12-3 or TRBV12-4 and TRBJ2-5, with D perhaps TRBD2 (5 bases). CDR3 length: 13 amino acids. The ends were cut back, 2 bases at V and 5 bases at J, with 9 bases in the middle. CDR3: CASSLSGTETQYF. The DNA for the CDR3 is TGTGCCAGCAGTTTATCGGGAACGGAGACCCAGTACTTC.

The table lists this clonotype with a count of one. The V and J genes are TRBV11-2 and TRBJ2-1; 8 nucleotides line up with TRBD2. The trim removed 4 bases at V and 3 bases at J, leaving 5 bases unmatched. Germline V lookup: CDR1 SGHAT, CDR2 FQNNGV. This CDR3 comprises 15 residues. CDR3 DNA: TGTGCCAGCAGCTCAACCGGGGGGGACTACAATGAGCAGTTCTTC. It specifies CASSSTGGDYNEQFF.

The chain couples TRBV14 to TRBJ2-1; no firm D call. The V gene lost 4 bases and the J gene lost 4 bases, with 11 bases spanning the gap. This CDR3 has 14 amino acids. Germline loops: CDR1 SGHDN, CDR2 FVKESK. The CDR3 loop is CASSLDGIYNEQFF. The DNA of the CDR3 is TGTGCCAGCAGCCTGGACGGCATATACAATGAGCAGTTCTTC.

This clonotype is a singleton in its sample. The gene calls are TRBV20-1 and TRBJ2-1; weak D call: TRBD1 (6 bases). The CDR3 totals 13 residues. Germline CDR1 is DFQATT and CDR2 is SNEGSKA (reference sequence). Trimming left V 3 bases short and J 8 bases short, with 14 bases between. The CDR3 DNA is TGCAGTGCTAGGCCGGCAGGGGACCATGAGCAGTTCTTC. This gives the protein CSARPAGDHEQFF.

The V and J genes are TRBV2 and TRBJ2-1; weak D call: TRBD2 (5 bases). CDR3 size: 13 residues. V shed 7 bases and J shed 7 bases, with 14 bases lying between them. The germline V gene encodes CDR1 SNHLY and CDR2 FYNNEI. CDR3 in amino acids: CASNAGSGNEQFF. The CDR3 DNA is TGTGCCAGCAATGCGGGTTCGGGAAATGAGCAGTTCTTC.

The chain joins TRBV30 to TRBJ2-3, with 8 nucleotides matching TRBD2. Germline V CDR1 and CDR2: GTSNPN, SVGIG (reference sequence). The CDR3 has 15 amino acids. V gave up 2 bases and J gave up 2 bases; unmatched junction bases: 6. CDR3 amino acids: CAWSIAGRPTDTQYF. The CDR3 region has the DNA TGTGCCTGGAGTATAGCGGGACGGCCCACAGATACGCAGTATTTT.

The chain links TRBV18 to TRBJ1-1; a possible D gene is TRBD1 (5 bases). Germline CDR1 reads KGHSH; CDR2 reads LQKENI. The CDR3 has 14 amino acids. The V end lost 6 bases, the J end lost 10 bases, and 21 bases lay between the germline ends. CDR3 bases: TGTGCCAGCTCGTCCCGGGACCATGGAAAGGGAGCTTTCTTT. This encodes CASSSRDHGKGAFF.

This clonotype was observed a single time. V usage is TRBV4-3 and J usage is TRBJ1-2; D is perhaps TRBD1 (5 bases). CDR3 size: 15 residues. V lost 0 bases to trimming and J lost 4 bases, with 12 bases between them. Germline V gives CDR1 LGHNA, CDR2 YSLEER. CDR3 coding DNA: TGCGCCAGCAGCCAAGACGCAAGGGACCGCTATGGCTACACCTTC. Protein product: CASSQDARDRYGYTF.

This rearrangement joins TRBV24-1 to TRBJ1-6; unclear D gene. Per germline, CDR1 KGHDR and CDR2 SFDVKD. V was clipped by 5 bases and J by 7 bases, with 11 bases between them. The CDR3 spans 14 residues. CDR3 region: CATSGSLRNSPLHF. The CDR3 DNA reads TGTGCCACCAGTGGGAGTCTACGGAATTCACCCCTCCACTTT.

The CDR3 reads CSVEVFGANVLTF. CDR3 DNA: TGCAGCGTTGAAGTCTTTGGGGCCAACGTCCTGACTTTC. The chain combines TRBV29-1 with TRBJ2-6; no definite D call. This CDR3 comprises 13 residues. Germline-derived CDR1 and CDR2 are SQVTM and ANQGSEA. Between the trimmed V and J ends, which lost 1 base and 3 bases, there was a span of 4 bases.

The rearrangement joins TRBV4-1 to TRBJ2-5, with 8 bases fitting TRBD2. CDR1 is MGHRA and CDR2 is YSYEKL in the germline V gene. The J segment lost 1 base and the V segment lost 5 bases, leaving 3 bases of the junction unmatched. The CDR3 has 14 residues. The CDR3 is CASSDGTSQETQYF. DNA for the CDR3: TGCGCCAGCAGCGACGGGACTAGCCAAGAGACCCAGTACTTC.

The rearrangement links TRBV9 to TRBJ2-5; D might be TRBD1 (7 bases). The length of the CDR3 is 15 residues. Trimming took off 2 bases at V and 5 bases at J, with 16 bases between the two ends. Germline V gives CDR1 SGDLS, CDR2 YYNGEE. In DNA, the CDR3 is TGTGCCAGCAGCGTGGCAGTGACAGGGAGGGAGACCCAGTACTTC. This sequence encodes CASSVAVTGRETQYF. Based on the CDR3 plus reference TRBV9 and TRBJ2-5, the full variable domain is DSGVTQTPKHLITATGQRVTLRCSPRSGDLSVYWYQQSLDQGLQFLIQYYNGEERAKGNILERFSAQQFPDLHSELNLSSLELGDSALYFCASSVAVTGRETQYFGPGTRLLVL.